This T cell receptor beta chain derives from a study of T cells in localized non-small cell lung cancer. The CDR3 runs to 15 residues. Trimming shortened V by 0 bases and J by 1 base, and 10 bases separated the two germline ends. Germline CDR1 is MGHRA and CDR2 is YSYEKL. TCRdb's copy holds only in-frame clones and misses some; the assay was immunoSEQ multiplex PCR. The profile shows roughly 70,000 clones, roughly nine tenths of them singletons. The sequence derives from a male donor aged 60 or older with stage III squamous cell lung carcinoma. The chain uses TRBV4-1 and TRBJ2-7; D gene unclear. This material consisted of peripheral blood, taken before any cancer treatment. The CDR3 spells CASSQEPGSSYEQYF. The CDR3 DNA reads TGCGCCAGCAGCCAAGAACCGGGTTCGTCCTACGAGCAGTACTTC.